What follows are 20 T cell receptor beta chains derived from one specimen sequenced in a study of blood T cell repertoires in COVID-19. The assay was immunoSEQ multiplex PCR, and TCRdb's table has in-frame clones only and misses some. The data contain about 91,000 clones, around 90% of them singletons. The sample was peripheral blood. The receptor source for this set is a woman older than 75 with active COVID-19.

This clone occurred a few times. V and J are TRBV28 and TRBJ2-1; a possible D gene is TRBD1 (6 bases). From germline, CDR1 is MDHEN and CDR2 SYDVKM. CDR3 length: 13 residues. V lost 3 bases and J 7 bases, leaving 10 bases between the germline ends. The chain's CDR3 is CASSLRGWNEQFF. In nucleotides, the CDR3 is TGTGCCAGCAGTTTGAGGGGGTGGAATGAGCAGTTCTTC.

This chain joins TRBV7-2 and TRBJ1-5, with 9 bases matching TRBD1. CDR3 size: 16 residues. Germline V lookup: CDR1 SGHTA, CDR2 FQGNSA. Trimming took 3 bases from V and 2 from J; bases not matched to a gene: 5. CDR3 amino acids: CASSFLTGGGNQPQHF. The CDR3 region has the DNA TGTGCCAGCAGCTTTCTGACAGGGGGTGGCAATCAGCCCCAGCATTTT.

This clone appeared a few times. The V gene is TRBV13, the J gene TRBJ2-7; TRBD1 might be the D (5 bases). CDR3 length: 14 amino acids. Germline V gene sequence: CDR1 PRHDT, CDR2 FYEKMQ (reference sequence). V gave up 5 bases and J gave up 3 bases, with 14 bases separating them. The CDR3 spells CASSRALRVYEQYF. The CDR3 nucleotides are TGTGCCAGCAGCCGCGCTCTCAGGGTCTACGAGCAGTACTTC.

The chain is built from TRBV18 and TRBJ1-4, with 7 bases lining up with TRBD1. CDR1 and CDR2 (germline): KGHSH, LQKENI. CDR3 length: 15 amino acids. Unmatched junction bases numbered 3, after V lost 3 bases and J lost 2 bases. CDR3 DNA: TGTGCCAGCTCACCTAGGGGACAGACTAATGAAAAACTGTTTTTT. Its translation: CASSPRGQTNEKLFF.

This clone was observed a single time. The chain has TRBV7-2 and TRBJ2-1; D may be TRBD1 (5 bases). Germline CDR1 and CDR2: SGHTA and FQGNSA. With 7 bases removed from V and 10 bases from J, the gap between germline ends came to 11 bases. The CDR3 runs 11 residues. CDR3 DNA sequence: TGTGCCAGCACCCATTCAGGGGAGCAGTTCTTC. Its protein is CASTHSGEQFF.

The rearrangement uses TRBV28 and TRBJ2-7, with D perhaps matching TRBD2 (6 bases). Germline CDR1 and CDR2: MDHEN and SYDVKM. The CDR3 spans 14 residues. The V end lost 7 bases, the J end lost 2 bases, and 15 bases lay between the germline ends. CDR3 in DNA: TGTGCCAGCAACTGGGGCGGGACCCCCTACGAGCAGTACTTC. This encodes CASNWGGTPYEQYF.

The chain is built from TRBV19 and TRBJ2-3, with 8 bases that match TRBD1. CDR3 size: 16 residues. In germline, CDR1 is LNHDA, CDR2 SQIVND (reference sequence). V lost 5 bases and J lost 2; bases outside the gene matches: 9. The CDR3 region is CASSLRTGRLTDTQYF. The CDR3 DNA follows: TGTGCCAGTAGTCTACGGACAGGGCGCCTCACAGATACGCAGTATTTT. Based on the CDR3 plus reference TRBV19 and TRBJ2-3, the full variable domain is DGGITQSPKYLFRKEGQNVTLSCEQNLNHDAMYWYRQDPGQGLRLIYYSQIVNDFQKGDIAEGYSVSREKKESFPLTVTSAQKNPTAFYLCASSLRTGRLTDTQYFGPGTRLTVL.

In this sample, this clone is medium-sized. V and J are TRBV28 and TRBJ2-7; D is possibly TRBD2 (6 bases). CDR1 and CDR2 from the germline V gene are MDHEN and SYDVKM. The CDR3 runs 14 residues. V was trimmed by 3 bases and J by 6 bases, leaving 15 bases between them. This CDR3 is CASSLLGLGGEQYF. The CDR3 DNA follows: TGTGCCAGCAGTTTGTTAGGGCTGGGAGGCGAGCAGTACTTC.

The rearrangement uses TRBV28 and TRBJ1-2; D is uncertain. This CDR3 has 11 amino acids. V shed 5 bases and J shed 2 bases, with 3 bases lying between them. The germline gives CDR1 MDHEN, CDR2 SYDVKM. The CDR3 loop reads CASSQNYGYTF. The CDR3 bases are TGTGCCAGCAGTCAGAACTATGGCTACACCTTC.

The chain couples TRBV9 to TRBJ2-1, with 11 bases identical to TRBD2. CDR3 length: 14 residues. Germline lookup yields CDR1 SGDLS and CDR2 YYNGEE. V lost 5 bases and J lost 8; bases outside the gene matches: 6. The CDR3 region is CASSSGRAFDEQFF. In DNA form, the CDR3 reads TGTGCCAGCAGTAGCGGGAGGGCCTTTGATGAGCAGTTCTTC. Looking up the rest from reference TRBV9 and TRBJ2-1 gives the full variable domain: DSGVTQTPKHLITATGQRVTLRCSPRSGDLSVYWYQQSLDQGLQFLIQYYNGEERAKGNILERFSAQQFPDLHSELNLSSLELGDSALYFCASSSGRAFDEQFFGPGTRLTVL.

CDR3 nucleotides: TGCGCCAGCAGCTTGATCGGGGGGCTCAGGGCTTACAATGAGCAGTTCTTC. Translated, it gives CASSLIGGLRAYNEQFF. The rearrangement uses TRBV5-1 and TRBJ2-1; D may be TRBD2 (7 bases). V was pared by 1 base and J by 4 bases, with 18 bases between. The CDR3 covers 17 residues. Per germline, CDR1 SGHRS and CDR2 YFSETQ.

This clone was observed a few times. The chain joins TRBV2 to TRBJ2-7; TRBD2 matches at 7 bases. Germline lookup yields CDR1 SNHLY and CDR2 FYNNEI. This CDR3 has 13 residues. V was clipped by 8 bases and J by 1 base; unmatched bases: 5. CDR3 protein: CASCWGGSYEQYF. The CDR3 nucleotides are TGTGCCAGCTGCTGGGGGGGTTCCTACGAGCAGTACTTC.

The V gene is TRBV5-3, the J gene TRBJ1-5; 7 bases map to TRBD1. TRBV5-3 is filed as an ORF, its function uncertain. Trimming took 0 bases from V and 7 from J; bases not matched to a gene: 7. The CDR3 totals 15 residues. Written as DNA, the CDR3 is TGTGCCAGAAGCTTGGGAGACAGGGAACGACAGCCCCAGCATTTT. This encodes CARSLGDRERQPQHF.

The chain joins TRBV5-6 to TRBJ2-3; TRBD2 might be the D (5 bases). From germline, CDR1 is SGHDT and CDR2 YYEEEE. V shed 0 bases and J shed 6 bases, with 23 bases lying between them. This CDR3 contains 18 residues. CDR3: CASSLAYYGPDGVDTQYF. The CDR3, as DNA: TGTGCCAGCAGCTTGGCTTATTATGGGCCAGACGGGGTTGATACGCAGTATTTT. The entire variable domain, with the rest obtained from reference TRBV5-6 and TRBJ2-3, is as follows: DAGVTQSPTHLIKTRGQQVTLRCSPKSGHDTVSWYQQALGQGPQFIFQYYEEEERQRGNFPDRFSGHQFPNYSSELNVNALLLGDSALYLCASSLAYYGPDGVDTQYFGPGTRLTVL.

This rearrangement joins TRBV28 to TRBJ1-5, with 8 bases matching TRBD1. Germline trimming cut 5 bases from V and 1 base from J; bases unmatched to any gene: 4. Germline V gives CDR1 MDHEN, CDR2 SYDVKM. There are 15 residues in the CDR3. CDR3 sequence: CASSVTGESNQPQHF. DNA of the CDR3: TGTGCCAGCAGTGTGACAGGGGAGAGCAATCAGCCCCAGCATTTT. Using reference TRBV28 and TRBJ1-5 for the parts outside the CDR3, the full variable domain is DVKVTQSSRYLVKRTGEKVFLECVQDMDHENMFWYRQDPGLGLRLIYFSYDVKMKEKGDIPEGYSVSREKKERFSLILESASTNQTSMYLCASSVTGESNQPQHFGDGTRLSIL.

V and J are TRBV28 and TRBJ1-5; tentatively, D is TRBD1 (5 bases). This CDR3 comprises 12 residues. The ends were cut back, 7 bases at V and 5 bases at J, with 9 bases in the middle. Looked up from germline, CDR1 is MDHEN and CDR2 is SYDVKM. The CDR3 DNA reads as TGTGCCAGCACTAGGGGATATCAGCCCCAGCATTTT. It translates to CASTRGYQPQHF. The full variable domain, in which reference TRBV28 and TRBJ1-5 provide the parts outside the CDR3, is DVKVTQSSRYLVKRTGEKVFLECVQDMDHENMFWYRQDPGLGLRLIYFSYDVKMKEKGDIPEGYSVSREKKERFSLILESASTNQTSMYLCASTRGYQPQHFGDGTRLSIL.

CDR3 bases: TGTGCCAGCAGCCCAGGGTGGGGACAGGGGGGAAATGAGCAGTTCTTC. Translating gives CASSPGWGQGGNEQFF. The rearrangement uses TRBV9 and TRBJ2-1; TRBD1 aligns across 11 bases. The germline CDR1 and CDR2 sequences are SGDLS and YYNGEE. V shed 4 bases, J shed 7 bases, and the junction held 10 bases outside the gene matches. This CDR3 region has 16 residues.

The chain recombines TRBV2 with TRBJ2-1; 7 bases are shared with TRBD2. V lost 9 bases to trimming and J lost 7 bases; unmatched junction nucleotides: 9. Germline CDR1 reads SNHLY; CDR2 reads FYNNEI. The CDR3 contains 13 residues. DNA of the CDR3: TGTGCCAGGGGGGAGCGGGGATGGAATGAGCAGTTCTTC. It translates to CARGERGWNEQFF. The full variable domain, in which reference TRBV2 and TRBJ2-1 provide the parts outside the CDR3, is EPEVTQTPSHQVTQMGQEVILRCVPISNHLYFYWYRQILGQKVEFLVSFYNNEISEKSEIFDDQFSVERPDGSNFTLKIRSTKLEDSAMYFCARGERGWNEQFFGPGTRLTVL.

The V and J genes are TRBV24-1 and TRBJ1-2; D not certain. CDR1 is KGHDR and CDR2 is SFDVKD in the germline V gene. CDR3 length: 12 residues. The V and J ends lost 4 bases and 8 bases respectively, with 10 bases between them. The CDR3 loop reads CATSDAGFGYTF. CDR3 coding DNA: TGTGCCACCAGTGACGCAGGATTCGGCTACACCTTC.

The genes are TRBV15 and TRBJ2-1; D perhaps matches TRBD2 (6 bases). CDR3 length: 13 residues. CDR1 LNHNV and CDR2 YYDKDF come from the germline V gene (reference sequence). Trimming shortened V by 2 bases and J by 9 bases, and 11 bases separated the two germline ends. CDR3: CATSRTSLGEQFF. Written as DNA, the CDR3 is TGTGCCACCAGCAGAACTAGCTTAGGTGAGCAGTTCTTC.